This TCR beta chain was sequenced for a study of T cell changes during pregnancy in multiple sclerosis. Per germline, CDR1 SGHVS and CDR2 FQNEAQ. The CDR3 consists of 16 residues. Trimming removed 1 base from V and 2 bases from J, with 12 bases in between. The table came from immunoSEQ multiplex PCR; TCRdb's copy has only in-frame clones and leaves some out. Of 75,000 to 95,000 clones in the sample, under 95% were seen once. The receptor was isolated from a female donor with multiple sclerosis, enrolled in a pregnancy study. J is TRBJ1-3 and V is TRBV7-8, with no clear D. The material sequenced was peripheral blood, taken before pregnancy. The CDR3 DNA is TGTGCCAGCAGCTTAGACCGAGGAGGGACTGGAAACACCATATATTTT. It yields the protein CASSLDRGGTGNTIYF. Combining the CDR3 with reference TRBV7-8 and TRBJ1-3 gives the whole variable domain GAGVSQSPRYKVAKRGQDVALRCDPISGHVSLFWYQQALGQGPEFLTYFQNEAQLDKSGLPSDRFFAERPEGSVSTLKIQRTQQEDSAVYLCASSLDRGGTGNTIYFGEGSWLTVV.